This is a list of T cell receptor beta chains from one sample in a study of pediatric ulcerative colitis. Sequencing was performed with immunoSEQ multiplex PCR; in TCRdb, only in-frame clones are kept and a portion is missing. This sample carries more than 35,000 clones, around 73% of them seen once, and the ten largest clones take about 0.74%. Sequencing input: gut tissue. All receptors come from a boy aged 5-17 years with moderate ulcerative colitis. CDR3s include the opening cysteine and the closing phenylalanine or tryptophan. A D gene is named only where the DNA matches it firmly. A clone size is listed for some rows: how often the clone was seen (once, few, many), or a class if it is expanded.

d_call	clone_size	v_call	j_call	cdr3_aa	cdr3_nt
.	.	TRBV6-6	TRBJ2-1	CASSRDTLRNNEQFF	TGTGCCAGCAGCCGCGACACTCTGAGAAACAATGAGCAGTTCTTC
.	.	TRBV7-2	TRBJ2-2	CASRQDGTGELFF	TGTGCCAGCAGGCAAGACGGCACCGGGGAGCTGTTTTTT
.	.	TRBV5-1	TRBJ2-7	CASSSPGHSYEQYF	TGCGCCAGCAGCTCCCCGGGACACTCTTACGAGCAGTACTTC
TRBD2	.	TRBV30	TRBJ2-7	CACGRGAYEQYF	TGTGCCTGCGGACGGGGGGCCTACGAGCAGTACTTC
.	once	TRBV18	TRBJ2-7	CASSPAGTNNYEQYF	TGTGCCAGCTCACCAGCCGGGACAAATAACTACGAGCAGTACTTC
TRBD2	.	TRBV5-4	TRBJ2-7	CASSGTSGGRAEQYF	TGTGCCAGCAGCGGGACTAGCGGGGGCAGGGCCGAGCAGTACTTC
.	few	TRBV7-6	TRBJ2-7	CASSSSAGLSYEQYF	TGTGCCAGCAGCTCCTCCGCGGGTCTCTCCTACGAGCAGTACTTC
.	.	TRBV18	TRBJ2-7	CASSPFSYEQYF	TGTGCCAGCTCACCTTTCTCCTACGAGCAGTACTTC
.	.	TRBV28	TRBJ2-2	CASTAIGRYTGELFF	TGTGCCAGCACTGCTATAGGACGCTACACCGGGGAGCTGTTTTTT
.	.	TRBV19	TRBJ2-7	CASSFGGTPNYEQYF	TGTGCCAGTAGTTTTGGAGGAACGCCAAACTACGAGCAGTACTTC
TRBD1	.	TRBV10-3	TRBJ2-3	CAIRGRTGDPDTQYF	TGTGCCATCAGGGGGAGGACAGGGGATCCAGATACGCAGTATTTT
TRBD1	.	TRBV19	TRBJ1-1	CASSMGQLNTEAFF	TGTGCCAGTAGTATGGGACAGTTGAACACTGAAGCTTTCTTT
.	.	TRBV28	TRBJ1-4	CASSLLGGGEKLFF	TGTGCCAGCAGTTTATTGGGCGGAGGCGAAAAACTGTTTTTT
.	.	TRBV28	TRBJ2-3	CASDNPRGATTDTQYF	TGTGCCAGCGACAATCCCCGGGGGGCCACCACAGATACGCAGTATTTT
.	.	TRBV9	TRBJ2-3	CASSLSKWKSTDTQYF	TGTGCCAGCAGCCTCTCCAAGTGGAAAAGCACAGATACGCAGTATTTT
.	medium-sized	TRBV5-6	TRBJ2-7	CASSPGLSYEQYF	TGTGCCAGCAGCCCGGGACTCAGTTACGAGCAGTACTTC
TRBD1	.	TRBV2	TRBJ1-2	CASRERGTGTYGYTF	TGTGCCAGCAGGGAGAGAGGGACAGGGACCTATGGCTACACCTTC
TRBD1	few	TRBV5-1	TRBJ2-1	CASSQQGSGNEQFF	TGCGCCAGCAGCCAACAGGGGTCGGGCAATGAGCAGTTCTTC
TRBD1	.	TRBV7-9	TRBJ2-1	CASSLGDRGNYNEQFF	TGTGCCAGCAGCTTAGGCGACAGGGGGAACTACAATGAGCAGTTCTTC
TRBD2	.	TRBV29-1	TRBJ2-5	CSAYMGGKGETQYF	TGCAGCGCCTATATGGGGGGGAAGGGAGAGACCCAGTACTTC
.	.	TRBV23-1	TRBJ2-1	CASRSPGAGSYNEQFF	TGCGCCAGTAGATCGCCGGGGGCCGGGTCCTACAATGAGCAGTTCTTC
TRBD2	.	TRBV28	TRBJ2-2	CASSSPSLSGSDGTGELFF	TGTGCCAGCAGTTCCCCCTCGCTTAGCGGGAGCGACGGCACCGGGGAGCTGTTTTTT
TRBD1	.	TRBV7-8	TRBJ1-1	CASRSTGVNTEAFF	TGTGCCAGCAGATCTACAGGGGTGAACACTGAAGCTTTCTTT
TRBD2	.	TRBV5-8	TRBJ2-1	CASSPLAGVRIYNEQFF	TGTGCCAGCAGCCCCCTAGCGGGAGTTCGGATTTACAATGAGCAGTTCTTC
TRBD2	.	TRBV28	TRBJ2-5	CASSQRGLAGQETQYF	TGTGCCAGCAGCCAAAGGGGGCTAGCGGGGCAAGAGACCCAGTACTTC
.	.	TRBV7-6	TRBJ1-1	CASSAIQGNTEAFF	TGTGCCAGCAGCGCAATACAGGGTAACACTGAAGCTTTCTTT
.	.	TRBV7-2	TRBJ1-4	CASSLGGNEKLFF	TGTGCCAGCAGCTTAGGTGGTAATGAAAAACTGTTTTTT
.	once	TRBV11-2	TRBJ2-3	CASSLITSIFPDTQYF	TGTGCCAGCAGCCTAATTACAAGCATCTTCCCAGATACGCAGTATTTT
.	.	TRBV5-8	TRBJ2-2	CASSLPALSYTGELFF	TGTGCCAGCAGCTTGCCGGCACTGTCATACACCGGGGAGCTGTTTTTT
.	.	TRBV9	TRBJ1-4	CASSVGVGAFEKLFF	TGTGCCAGCAGCGTAGGGGTTGGTGCTTTCGAAAAACTGTTTTTT
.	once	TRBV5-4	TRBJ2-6	CASRTSGANVLTF	TGTGCCAGCAGAACCTCTGGGGCCAACGTCCTGACTTTC
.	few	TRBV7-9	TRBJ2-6	CASSLGGYFSGANVLTF	TGTGCCAGCAGCTTAGGAGGTTACTTCTCTGGGGCCAACGTCCTGACTTTC
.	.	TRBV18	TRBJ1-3	CASSPRQVSGNTIYF	TGTGCCAGCTCACCAAGACAGGTTTCTGGAAACACCATATATTTT
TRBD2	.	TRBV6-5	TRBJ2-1	CASDPSGGAGNEQFF	TGTGCCAGCGACCCTAGCGGGGGGGCAGGGAATGAGCAGTTCTTC
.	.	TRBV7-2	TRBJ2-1	CASSFNGYEQFF	TGTGCCAGCAGCTTTAACGGTTATGAGCAGTTCTTC
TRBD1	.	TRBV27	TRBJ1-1	CASIPGTGIGNTEAFF	TGTGCCAGCATTCCCGGGACAGGGATCGGGAACACTGAAGCTTTCTTT
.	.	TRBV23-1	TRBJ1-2	CASSQCRTFALAFGYTF	TGCGCCAGCAGTCAATGTCGGACTTTCGCCCTAGCGTTTGGCTACACCTTC
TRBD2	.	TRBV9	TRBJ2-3	CASRATSGRVSDTQYF	TGTGCCAGCAGGGCGACTAGCGGGAGGGTATCCGATACGCAGTATTTT
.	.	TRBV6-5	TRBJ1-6	CASRLTSSEYSPLHF	TGTGCCAGCAGGTTAACCTCTTCCGAGTATTCACCCCTCCACTTT
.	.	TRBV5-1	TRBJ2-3	CASSLWAGKTDTQYF	TGCGCCAGCAGCTTGTGGGCGGGAAAGACAGATACGCAGTATTTT
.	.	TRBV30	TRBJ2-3	CAWSRVETQGGATDTQYF	TGTGCCTGGAGTAGAGTAGAAACTCAGGGGGGCGCCACAGATACGCAGTATTTT
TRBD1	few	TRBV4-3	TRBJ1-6	CASSQDPTGFRSPLHF	TGCGCCAGCAGCCAAGATCCGACAGGGTTCAGATCACCCCTCCACTTT
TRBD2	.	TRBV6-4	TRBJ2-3	CASTAGGDTDTQYF	TGTGCCAGCACTGCGGGGGGAGACACAGATACGCAGTATTTT
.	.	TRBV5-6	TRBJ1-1	CASSPPWGIDTEAFF	TGTGCCAGCAGCCCTCCGTGGGGGATCGACACTGAAGCTTTCTTT
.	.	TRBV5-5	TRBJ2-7	CASSFPTLPVLNF	TGTGCCAGCAGCTTCCCAACACTGCCGGTTTTAAACTTC
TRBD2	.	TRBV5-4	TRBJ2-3	CASSTRLAGPVTDTQYF	TGTGCCAGCAGCACGCGACTAGCGGGGCCGGTCACAGATACGCAGTATTTT